Listed below are T cell receptor beta chains from one sample, sequenced in a study of human T cells and chemical hapten exposure. A single record per CDR3 protein comes from TCRdb applying MiXCR to the RACE reads. The table has a few hundred thousand distinct CDR3 sequences, approximately 5.8% seen once. The specimen comprised whole blood, sampled in connection with sensitization to the hapten diphenylcyclopropenone (DPC). These receptors originate from a woman younger than 30 with alopecia areata. Some clones in this sample may be carry-over from other donors' samples. Both conserved end residues are part of each CDR3. A D gene is named only where the DNA matches it firmly. Size is omitted from some rows. Given values are once, few, many or a class for expanded clones.

d_gene: -; v_gene: TRBV6-2/TRBV6-3; len: 15; j_gene: TRBJ1-4; abundance: -; CDR3aa: CASSSAGFFNEKLFF; CDR3nt: TGTGCCAGCAGTTCGGCAGGGTTCTTTAATGAAAAACTGTTTTTT
d_gene: TRBD2; v_gene: TRBV28; len: 16; j_gene: TRBJ2-7; abundance: many; CDR3aa: CASSSSWSGGAREQYF; CDR3nt: TGTGCCAGCAGTTCCTCCTGGAGCGGGGGGGCTAGAGAGCAGTACTTC
d_gene: TRBD1; v_gene: TRBV9; len: 15; j_gene: TRBJ1-4; abundance: many; CDR3aa: CASSLGQGWSEKLFF; CDR3nt: TGTGCCAGCAGCTTGGGACAGGGCTGGAGTGAAAAACTGTTTTTT
d_gene: -; v_gene: TRBV2; len: 10; j_gene: TRBJ1-2; abundance: -; CDR3aa: CASSERDYTF; CDR3nt: TGTGCCAGCAGTGAAAGAGACTACACCTTC
d_gene: -; v_gene: TRBV15; len: 18; j_gene: TRBJ2-2; abundance: many; CDR3aa: CATSTLPGIGLNTGELFF; CDR3nt: TGTGCCACCAGCACCCTCCCGGGGATAGGCCTGAACACCGGGGAGCTGTTTTTT
d_gene: TRBD2; v_gene: TRBV6-5; len: 16; j_gene: TRBJ2-1; abundance: -; CDR3aa: CASSWTSGGVNNEQFF; CDR3nt: TGTGCCAGCAGTTGGACTAGCGGGGGGGTAAACAATGAGCAGTTCTTC
d_gene: TRBD2; v_gene: TRBV9; len: 14; j_gene: TRBJ2-5; abundance: -; CDR3aa: CASSPELAAETQYF; CDR3nt: TGTGCCAGCAGCCCGGAACTAGCGGCCGAGACCCAGTACTTC
d_gene: TRBD1; v_gene: TRBV18; len: 16; j_gene: TRBJ1-1; abundance: many; CDR3aa: CASSPGRQGVNTEAFF; CDR3nt: TGTGCCAGCTCCCCGGGGCGACAGGGAGTGAACACTGAAGCTTTCTTT
d_gene: TRBD1; v_gene: TRBV3-1; len: 15; j_gene: TRBJ2-5; abundance: many; CDR3aa: CASRETGGGGETQYF; CDR3nt: TGTGCCAGCAGAGAAACAGGGGGCGGGGGAGAGACCCAGTACTTC
d_gene: TRBD2; v_gene: TRBV12-3/TRBV12-4; len: 15; j_gene: TRBJ2-7; abundance: many; CDR3aa: CASSLKTSGALGEYF; CDR3nt: TGTGCCAGCAGCTTGAAAACTAGCGGGGCCCTCGGGGAGTACTTC
d_gene: TRBD1; v_gene: TRBV28; len: 13; j_gene: TRBJ2-2; abundance: many; CDR3aa: CASSYRGTGELFF; CDR3nt: TGTGCCAGCAGTTACAGGGGGACCGGGGAGCTGTTTTTT
d_gene: TRBD1; v_gene: TRBV6-5; len: 14; j_gene: TRBJ1-1; abundance: many; CDR3aa: CASSYRTGGTEAFF; CDR3nt: TGTGCCAGCAGTTACCGGACAGGGGGCACTGAAGCTTTCTTT
d_gene: TRBD2; v_gene: TRBV20-1; len: 17; j_gene: TRBJ2-3; abundance: many; CDR3aa: CSARGSGGTASTDTQYF; CDR3nt: TGCAGTGCAAGGGGTAGCGGGGGGACCGCTAGCACAGATACGCAGTATTTT
d_gene: -; v_gene: TRBV2; len: 14; j_gene: TRBJ1-1; abundance: -; CDR3aa: CASTGQQMNTEAFF; CDR3nt: TGTGCCAGCACAGGACAACAGATGAACACTGAAGCTTTCTTT
d_gene: TRBD2; v_gene: TRBV4-1; len: 20; j_gene: TRBJ2-7; abundance: many; CDR3aa: CASSLKPSGGATGRAYEQYF; CDR3nt: TGCGCCAGCAGCCTTAAACCCAGCGGGGGGGCGACCGGTAGAGCCTACGAGCAGTACTTC
d_gene: TRBD2; v_gene: TRBV28; len: 18; j_gene: TRBJ2-3; abundance: many; CDR3aa: CASSLFKTSGGHTDTQYF; CDR3nt: TGTGCCAGCAGTTTATTTAAGACTAGCGGGGGGCACACAGATACGCAGTATTTT
d_gene: -; v_gene: TRBV6-6; len: 12; j_gene: TRBJ1-5; abundance: -; CDR3aa: CASLGGNQPQHF; CDR3nt: TGTGCCAGCTTAGGGGGCAATCAGCCCCAGCATTTT
d_gene: -; v_gene: TRBV10-1; len: 17; j_gene: TRBJ2-6; abundance: many; CDR3aa: CASMQYRGAAGANVLTF; CDR3nt: TGCGCCAGCATGCAGTATCGGGGGGCGGCTGGGGCCAACGTCCTGACTTTC
d_gene: -; v_gene: TRBV7-2; len: 13; j_gene: TRBJ2-1; abundance: -; CDR3aa: CASSPRWGNEQFF; CDR3nt: TGTGCCAGCAGCCCCCGGTGGGGAAATGAGCAGTTCTTC
d_gene: -; v_gene: TRBV4-3; len: 18; j_gene: TRBJ1-4; abundance: -; CDR3aa: CASSQEQQGTYSNEKLFF; CDR3nt: TGCGCCAGCAGCCAAGAACAACAGGGCACTTACTCTAATGAAAAACTGTTTTTT
d_gene: -; v_gene: TRBV18; len: 14; j_gene: TRBJ1-1; abundance: -; CDR3aa: CASSTLQGHTEAFF; CDR3nt: TGTGCCAGCTCAACCTTGCAGGGGCACACTGAAGCTTTCTTT
d_gene: -; v_gene: TRBV7-2; len: 15; j_gene: TRBJ2-5; abundance: few; CDR3aa: CASSLAGTAQETQYF; CDR3nt: TGTGCCAGCAGCTTAGCGGGGACGGCGCAAGAGACCCAGTACTTC
d_gene: -; v_gene: TRBV5-1; len: 18; j_gene: TRBJ2-2; abundance: few; CDR3aa: CASSPRGLLSRDTGELFF; CDR3nt: TGCGCCAGCAGCCCCCGGGGCCTCCTTTCGAGGGACACCGGGGAGCTGTTTTTT
d_gene: -; v_gene: TRBV24-1; len: 13; j_gene: TRBJ2-3; abundance: few; CDR3aa: CATSTGGADTQYF; CDR3nt: TGTGCCACCAGTACCGGGGGCGCAGATACGCAGTATTTT
d_gene: TRBD2; v_gene: TRBV29-1; len: 15; j_gene: TRBJ2-7; abundance: -; CDR3aa: CSVEIRERGFYEQYF; CDR3nt: TGCAGCGTTGAAATCCGCGAGCGGGGGTTCTACGAGCAGTACTTC
d_gene: -; v_gene: TRBV12-3/TRBV12-4; len: 12; j_gene: TRBJ1-1; abundance: many; CDR3aa: CASSLGVSAAFF; CDR3nt: TGTGCCAGCAGTTTAGGGGTCTCTGCGGCTTTCTTT
d_gene: -; v_gene: TRBV19; len: 12; j_gene: TRBJ1-2; abundance: -; CDR3aa: CASTPDRGGYTF; CDR3nt: TGTGCCAGTACCCCAGACCGGGGGGGCTACACCTTC
d_gene: -; v_gene: TRBV10-3; len: 11; j_gene: TRBJ2-7; abundance: many; CDR3aa: CAIAGNYEQYF; CDR3nt: TGTGCCATCGCAGGGAACTACGAGCAGTACTTC
d_gene: TRBD2; v_gene: TRBV5-1; len: 14; j_gene: TRBJ2-3; abundance: many; CDR3aa: CASRSGENTDTQYF; CDR3nt: TGCGCCAGCCGAAGCGGGGAAAACACAGATACGCAGTATTTT
d_gene: -; v_gene: TRBV6-2/TRBV6-3; len: 15; j_gene: TRBJ2-4; abundance: few; CDR3aa: CASRSTVTAKNIQYF; CDR3nt: TGTGCCAGCAGGTCCACGGTCACAGCCAAAAACATTCAGTACTTC
d_gene: TRBD1; v_gene: TRBV6-2/TRBV6-3; len: 16; j_gene: TRBJ1-5; abundance: -; CDR3aa: CASSEGQGPSNQPQHF; CDR3nt: TGTGCCAGCAGTGAGGGACAGGGCCCTAGCAATCAGCCCCAGCATTTT
d_gene: TRBD1; v_gene: TRBV19; len: 22; j_gene: TRBJ1-5; abundance: -; CDR3aa: CASTLLRGENRDRGLVGQPQHF; CDR3nt: TGTGCCAGTACCCTGTTAAGGGGAGAAAACCGGGACAGGGGGCTAGTAGGTCAGCCCCAGCATTTT
d_gene: TRBD2; v_gene: TRBV4-3; len: 16; j_gene: TRBJ2-2; abundance: many; CDR3aa: CASSQVLAGATGELFF; CDR3nt: TGCGCCAGCAGCCAAGTTCTAGCGGGGGCCACCGGGGAGCTGTTTTTT
d_gene: -; v_gene: TRBV5-4; len: 13; j_gene: TRBJ2-7; abundance: many; CDR3aa: CASSLSGVYEQYF; CDR3nt: TGTGCCAGCAGTCTGTCGGGGGTCTACGAGCAGTACTTC
d_gene: TRBD1; v_gene: TRBV6-6; len: 15; j_gene: TRBJ2-2; abundance: few; CDR3aa: CASSYGQGFTGELFF; CDR3nt: TGTGCCAGCAGTTACGGACAGGGGTTCACCGGGGAGCTGTTTTTT
d_gene: TRBD1; v_gene: TRBV28; len: 14; j_gene: TRBJ1-1; abundance: many; CDR3aa: CASSIGTGGTEAFF; CDR3nt: TGTGCCAGCAGCATTGGGACAGGGGGCACTGAAGCTTTCTTT
d_gene: TRBD1; v_gene: TRBV6-6; len: 15; j_gene: TRBJ1-5; abundance: -; CDR3aa: CASSGDRGLSQPQHF; CDR3nt: TGTGCCAGCAGCGGGGACAGGGGGCTGTCTCAGCCCCAGCATTTT
d_gene: TRBD1; v_gene: TRBV29-1; len: 15; j_gene: TRBJ1-5; abundance: -; CDR3aa: CSVQQGFGPGEPQHF; CDR3nt: TGCAGCGTGCAACAGGGGTTCGGACCTGGGGAGCCCCAGCATTTT
d_gene: -; v_gene: TRBV4-3; len: 16; j_gene: TRBJ2-3; abundance: few; CDR3aa: CASSQDWPDGTDTQYF; CDR3nt: TGCGCCAGCAGCCAAGATTGGCCAGACGGTACAGATACGCAGTATTTT
d_gene: TRBD1; v_gene: TRBV10-3; len: 15; j_gene: TRBJ1-1; abundance: few; CDR3aa: CAISQPGGRGAEAFF; CDR3nt: TGTGCCATCAGTCAACCAGGGGGAAGGGGCGCTGAAGCTTTCTTT